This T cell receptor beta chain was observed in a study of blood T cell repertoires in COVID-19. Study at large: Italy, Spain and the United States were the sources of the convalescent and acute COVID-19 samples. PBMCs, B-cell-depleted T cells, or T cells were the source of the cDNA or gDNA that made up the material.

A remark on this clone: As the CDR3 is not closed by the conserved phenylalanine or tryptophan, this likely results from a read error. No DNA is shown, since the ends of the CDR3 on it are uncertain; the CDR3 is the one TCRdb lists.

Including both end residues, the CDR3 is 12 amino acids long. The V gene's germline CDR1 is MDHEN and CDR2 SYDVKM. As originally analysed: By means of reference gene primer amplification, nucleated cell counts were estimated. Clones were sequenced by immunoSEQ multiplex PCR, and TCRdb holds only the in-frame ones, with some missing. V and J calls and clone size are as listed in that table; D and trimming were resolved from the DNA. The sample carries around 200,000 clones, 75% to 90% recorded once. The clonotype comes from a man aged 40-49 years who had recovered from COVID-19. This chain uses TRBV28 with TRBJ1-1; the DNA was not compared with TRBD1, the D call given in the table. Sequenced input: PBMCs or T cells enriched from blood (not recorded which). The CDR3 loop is CASSLLAQGTYY.